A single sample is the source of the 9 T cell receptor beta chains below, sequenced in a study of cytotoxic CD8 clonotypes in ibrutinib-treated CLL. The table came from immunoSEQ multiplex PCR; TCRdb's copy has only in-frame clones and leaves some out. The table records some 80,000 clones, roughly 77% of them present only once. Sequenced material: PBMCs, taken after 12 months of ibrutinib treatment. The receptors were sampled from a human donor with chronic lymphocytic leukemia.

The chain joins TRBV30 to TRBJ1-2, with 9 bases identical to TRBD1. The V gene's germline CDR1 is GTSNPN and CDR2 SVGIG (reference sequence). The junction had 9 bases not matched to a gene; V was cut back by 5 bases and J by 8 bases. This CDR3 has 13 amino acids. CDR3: CAWGGQGGSGYTF. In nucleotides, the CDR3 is TGTGCCTGGGGGGGACAGGGAGGGTCCGGCTACACCTTC.

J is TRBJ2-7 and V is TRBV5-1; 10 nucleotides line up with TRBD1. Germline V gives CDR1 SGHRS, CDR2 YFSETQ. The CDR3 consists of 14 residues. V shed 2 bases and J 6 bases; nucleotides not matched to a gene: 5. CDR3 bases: TGCGCCAGCAGCTTTGGGGACAGGGGCTCCGAGCAGTACTTC. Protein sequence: CASSFGDRGSEQYF.

The CDR3 here is CASSYTPPQTGELFF. DNA of the CDR3: TGTGCCAGCAGTTACACCCCTCCACAGACCGGGGAGCTGTTTTTT. V and J are TRBV6-5 and TRBJ2-2; D ambiguous. The CDR3 is 15 amino acids. In germline, CDR1 is MNHEY, CDR2 SVGAGI. The V gene lost 2 bases and the J gene lost 5 bases, with 12 bases spanning the gap.

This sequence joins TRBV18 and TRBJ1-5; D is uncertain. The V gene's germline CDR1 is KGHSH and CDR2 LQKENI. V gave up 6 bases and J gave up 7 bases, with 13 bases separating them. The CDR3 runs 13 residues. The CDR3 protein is CASSGLIPQPQHF. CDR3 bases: TGTGCCAGCTCGGGCCTAATCCCCCAGCCCCAGCATTTT.

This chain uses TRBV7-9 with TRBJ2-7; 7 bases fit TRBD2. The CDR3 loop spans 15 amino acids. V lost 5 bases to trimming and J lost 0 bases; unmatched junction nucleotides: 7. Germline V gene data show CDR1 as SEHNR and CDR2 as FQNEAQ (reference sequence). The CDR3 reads CASSPRTGGSYEQYF. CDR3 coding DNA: TGTGCCAGCAGCCCCCGGACGGGGGGCTCCTACGAGCAGTACTTC.

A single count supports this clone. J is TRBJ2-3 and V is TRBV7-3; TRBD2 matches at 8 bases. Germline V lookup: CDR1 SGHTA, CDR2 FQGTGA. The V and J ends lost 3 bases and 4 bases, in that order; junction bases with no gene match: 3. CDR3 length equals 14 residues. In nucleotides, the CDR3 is TGTGCCAGCAGCTTTCGGGGGGGCCCAGATACGCAGTATTTT. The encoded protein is CASSFRGGPDTQYF.

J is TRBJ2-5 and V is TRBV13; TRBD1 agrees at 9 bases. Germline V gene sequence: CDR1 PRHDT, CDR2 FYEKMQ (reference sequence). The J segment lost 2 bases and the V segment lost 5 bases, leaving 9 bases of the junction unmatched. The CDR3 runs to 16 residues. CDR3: CASSLRQGVWQETQYF. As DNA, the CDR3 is TGTGCCAGCAGCCTCCGACAGGGGGTTTGGCAAGAGACCCAGTACTTC.

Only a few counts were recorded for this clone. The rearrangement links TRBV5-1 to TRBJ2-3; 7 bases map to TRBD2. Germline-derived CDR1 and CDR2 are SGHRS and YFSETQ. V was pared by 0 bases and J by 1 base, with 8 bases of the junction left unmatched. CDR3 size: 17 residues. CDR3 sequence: CASSLAPGGGGTDTQYF. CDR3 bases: TGCGCCAGCAGCTTGGCCCCGGGGGGTGGGGGCACAGATACGCAGTATTTT.

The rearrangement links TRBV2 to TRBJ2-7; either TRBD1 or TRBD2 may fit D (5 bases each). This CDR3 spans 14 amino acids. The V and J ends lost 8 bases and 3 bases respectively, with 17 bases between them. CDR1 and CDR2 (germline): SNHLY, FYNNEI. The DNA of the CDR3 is TGTGCCAGCGGTCCGGGGACGCCTGACTACGAGCAGTACTTC. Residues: CASGPGTPDYEQYF.